This T cell receptor beta chain was sequenced in a study of blood T cell repertoires in COVID-19. Study details: Sample material is recorded as cDNA or gDNA derived from T cells, B-cell-depleted T cells, or PBMCs.

TCRdb keeps only in-frame clones here, not all; method: immunoSEQ multiplex PCR. Of a few hundred thousand clones listed, roughly 85% were seen once; the top ten hold roughly 3.4%. V shed 3 bases and J 7 bases; nucleotides not matched to a gene: 2. This CDR3 is built from 15 residues. The V gene's germline CDR1 is KGHSH and CDR2 LQKENI. The specimen sequenced was peripheral blood. The chain is built from TRBV18 and TRBJ2-1, with 14 bases fitting TRBD2. The clonotype was recovered from a young woman with acute or convalescent COVID-19. CDR3 loop: CASSPGLAGGNEQFF. In DNA form, the CDR3 reads TGTGCCAGCTCACCCGGACTAGCGGGAGGTAATGAGCAGTTCTTC.